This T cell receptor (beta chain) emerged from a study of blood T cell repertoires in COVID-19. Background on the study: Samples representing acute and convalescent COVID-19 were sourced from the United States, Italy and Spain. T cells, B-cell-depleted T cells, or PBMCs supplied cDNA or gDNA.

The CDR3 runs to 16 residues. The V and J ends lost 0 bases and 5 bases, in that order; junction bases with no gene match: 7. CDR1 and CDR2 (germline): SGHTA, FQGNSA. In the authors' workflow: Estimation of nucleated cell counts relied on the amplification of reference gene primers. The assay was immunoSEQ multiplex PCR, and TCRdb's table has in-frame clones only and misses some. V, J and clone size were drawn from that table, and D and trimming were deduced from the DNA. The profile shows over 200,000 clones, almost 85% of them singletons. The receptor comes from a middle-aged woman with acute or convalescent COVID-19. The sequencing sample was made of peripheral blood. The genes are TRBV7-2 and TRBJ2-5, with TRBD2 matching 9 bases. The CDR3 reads CASSLALGAGGETQYF. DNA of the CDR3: TGTGCCAGCAGCTTAGCGCTCGGGGCGGGAGGGGAGACCCAGTACTTC.